A selection of T cell receptor beta chains follows, all from one sample in a study of CD8+ T cells in alopecia areata. Method: immunoSEQ multiplex PCR; TCRdb's copy keeps in-frame clones and lacks some. The sample records some 120,000 clones, less than 50% being singletons. Specimen: NKG2D-low CD8+ T cells sorted from blood. The receptors here all came from a human donor with alopecia areata. CDR3s include the opening cysteine and the closing phenylalanine or tryptophan. Rows give clone size only sometimes, using once, few, many, or a class for an expanded clone.

V	size	length	J	CDR3
TRBV7-9	NA	15	TRBJ2-1	CASSPALSQYNEQFF
TRBV11-2	NA	12	TRBJ2-7	CASSLNSYEQYF
TRBV30	NA	14	TRBJ2-5	CAWSLGGPQETQYF
TRBV5-6	NA	15	TRBJ2-1	CASRLIASSYNEQFF
TRBV29-1	NA	14	TRBJ2-3	CSVWVSDHQDTQYF
TRBV27	NA	13	TRBJ2-7	CASSLLGADEQYF
TRBV29-1	few	13	TRBJ2-2	CSVDKENTGELFF
TRBV28	NA	13	TRBJ2-7	CASSFRGIDEQYF
TRBV23-1	few	15	TRBJ1-2	CASTPKGGTKCGYTF
TRBV5-1	once	11	TRBJ2-7	CASSFSGSKYF
TRBV29-1	NA	13	TRBJ2-5	CSVPGQVQETQYF
TRBV29-1	few	11	TRBJ2-5	CSKGWEETQYF
TRBV23-1	few	14	TRBJ2-7	CASSHLWELNEQYF
TRBV29-1	few	14	TRBJ1-1	CSVEEAGSGTEAFF
TRBV29-1	NA	12	TRBJ2-7	CSVIGRGGEQYF
TRBV11-2	NA	12	TRBJ2-7	CASSGGIGEQYF
TRBV7-9	NA	14	TRBJ2-1	CASSLERSYNEQFF
TRBV28	NA	12	TRBJ2-3	CASRGARDTQYF
TRBV30	NA	13	TRBJ1-5	CAWGLGGNQPQHF
TRBV27	NA	11	TRBJ1-1	CASSGGTEAFF
TRBV29-1	NA	13	TRBJ2-2	CSIQEPNTGELFF
TRBV13	few	14	TRBJ2-2	CASSLVRGTGELFF
TRBV27	NA	14	TRBJ2-1	CASSFEQGINEQFF
TRBV30	NA	15	TRBJ2-3	CAWSIAGGPSDTQYF
TRBV29-1	few	13	TRBJ2-7	CSVDFGRGDEQYF
TRBV30	NA	13	TRBJ2-1	CAWSETRDNEQFF